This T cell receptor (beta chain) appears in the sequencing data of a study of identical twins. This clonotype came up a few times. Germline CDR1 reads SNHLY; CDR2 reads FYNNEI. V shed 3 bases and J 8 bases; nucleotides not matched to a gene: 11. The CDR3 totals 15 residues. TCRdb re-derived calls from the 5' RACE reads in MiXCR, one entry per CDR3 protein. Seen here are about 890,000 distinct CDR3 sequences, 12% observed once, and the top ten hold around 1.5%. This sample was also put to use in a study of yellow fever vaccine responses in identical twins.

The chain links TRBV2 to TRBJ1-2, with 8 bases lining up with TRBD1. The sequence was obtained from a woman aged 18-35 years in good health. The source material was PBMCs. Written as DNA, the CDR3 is TGTGCCAGCAGTGATTTTCCCGGACAGGGTCGAGGCTACACCTTC. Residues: CASSDFPGQGRGYTF.